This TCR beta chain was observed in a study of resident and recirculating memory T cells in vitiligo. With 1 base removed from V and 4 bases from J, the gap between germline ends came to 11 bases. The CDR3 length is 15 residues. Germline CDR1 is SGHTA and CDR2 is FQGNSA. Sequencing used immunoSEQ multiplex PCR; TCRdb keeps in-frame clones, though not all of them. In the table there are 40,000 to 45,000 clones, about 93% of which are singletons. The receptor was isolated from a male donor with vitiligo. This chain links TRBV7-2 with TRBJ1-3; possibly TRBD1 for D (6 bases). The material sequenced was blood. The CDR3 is CASSLGGGGGNTIYF. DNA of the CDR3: TGTGCCAGCAGCTTAGGTGGGGGCGGCGGAAACACCATATATTTT.